Each of the 16 T cell receptor beta chains below was sequenced from the same sample in a study of blood T cell repertoires in COVID-19 (dated by TCRdb to between 2020 and 2021). The receptor library was made with the immunoSEQ multiplex PCR assay. Imported from immuneACCESS, the table was reduced by TCRdb to in-frame sequences with V and J called. These copies leave out some clones; in studies compared against another copy, an unresolved V gene accounts for under half, and the cause of the remainder is not known. This sample gives 200,000 to 250,000 clones in total; more than 80% of them show up just once. Of the sample, approximately 1.8% is held by the ten largest clones. The sequenced material came from PBMCs or T cells enriched from blood (not recorded which). The receptor source for this set is a man in his 60s who had recovered from COVID-19.

This chain connects TRBV5-5 to TRBJ1-1; the D gene is possibly TRBD1 (6 bases). Germline values: CDR1 SGHKS, CDR2 YYEKEE (reference sequence). The CDR3 runs 14 residues. Trimming stripped 1 base from V and 2 bases from J, with 9 bases between. The CDR3 DNA sequence: TGTGCCAGCAGCTTGCTAGGGGGAAACACTGAAGCTTTCTTT. Translating gives CASSLLGGNTEAFF. The full variable domain, rest sourced from reference TRBV5-5 and TRBJ1-1, is DAGVTQSPTHLIKTRGQQVTLRCSPISGHKSVSWYQQVLGQGPQFIFQYYEKEERGRGNFPDRFSARQFPNYSSELNVNALLLGDSALYLCASSLLGGNTEAFFGQGTRLTVV.

The chain recombines TRBV18 with TRBJ1-5, with a possible D match to TRBD1 (6 bases). Germline values: CDR1 KGHSH, CDR2 LQKENI. V gave up 0 bases and J gave up 6 bases, with 12 bases separating them. The CDR3 contains 15 residues. The CDR3 coding sequence is TGTGCCAGCTCACCACCTGGGGGGGCAGGTCAGCCCCAGCATTTT. It yields the protein CASSPPGGAGQPQHF.

The J gene is TRBJ2-7, the V gene TRBV6-1; D possibly corresponds to TRBD1 (5 bases). The CDR3 loop spans 14 amino acids. The V gene's germline CDR1 is MNHNS and CDR2 SASEGT. The V end lost 3 bases, the J end lost 2 bases, and 11 bases lay between the germline ends. The DNA of the CDR3 is TGTGCCAGCAGTGACAGGGCACCGACCTACGAGCAGTACTTC. Protein sequence: CASSDRAPTYEQYF.

The table lists this clone with a few counts. The J gene is TRBJ1-4, the V gene TRBV2; D not certain. Germline assignment: CDR1 SNHLY and CDR2 FYNNEI. The CDR3 loop spans 14 amino acids. V gave up 6 bases and J gave up 8 bases, with 16 bases separating them. The CDR3 nucleotides read TGTGCCAGCAGCACGGACCGGGATGGGGAAAAACTGTTTTTT. It is translated as CASSTDRDGEKLFF.

The V and J genes are TRBV11-3 and TRBJ1-6; 7 nucleotides agree with TRBD1. The CDR3 is 16 residues long. V was clipped by 5 bases and J by 11 bases; unmatched bases: 15. The germline CDR1 and CDR2 sequences are SGHNT and YENEEA. DNA for the CDR3: TGTGCCAGCAGCACCCGACAGGGACTCGCGAGTCCACCCCTCCACTTT. This encodes CASSTRQGLASPPLHF.

The chain uses TRBV11-2 and TRBJ1-2, with TRBD1 identical over 7 bases. Germline V CDR1 and CDR2: SGHAT, FQNNGV. Trimming took 5 bases from V and 8 from J; bases not matched to a gene: 8. The CDR3 totals 13 residues. CDR3 in DNA: TGTGCCAGCAGCCCGGACAGGTTAGGCGGCTACACCTTC. Translated: CASSPDRLGGYTF.

The chain recombines TRBV16 with TRBJ1-2; 9 nucleotides match TRBD1. Losses at the gene ends were 4 bases for V and 3 bases for J; bases not matched to a gene: 15. The CDR3 extends over 18 amino acids. CDR1 and CDR2 from the germline V gene are KGHSY and FQNENV. CDR3 sequence: CASSPLSGGQGKDYGYTF. CDR3 DNA sequence: TGTGCCAGCAGCCCCCTCTCGGGGGGACAGGGCAAAGACTATGGCTACACCTTC.

The V gene is TRBV27, the J gene TRBJ2-7; TRBD1 agrees at 10 bases. The CDR3 covers 13 residues. The junction had 4 bases not matched to a gene; V was cut back by 5 bases and J by 6 bases. CDR1 is MNHEY and CDR2 is SMNVEV in the germline V gene (reference sequence). The CDR3 region is CASSMTGGPEQYF. For the CDR3, the DNA is TGTGCCAGCAGTATGACAGGGGGCCCCGAGCAGTACTTC.

The rearrangement joins TRBV5-8 to TRBJ1-5; D ambiguous. Germline lookup yields CDR1 SGHTS and CDR2 YDEGEE. CDR3 length equals 16 residues. The ends were cut back, 0 bases at V and 3 bases at J, with 13 bases in the middle. CDR3 loop: CASSLGTGNINQPQHF. The CDR3 coding sequence is TGTGCCAGCAGCTTGGGGACGGGGAACATCAATCAGCCCCAGCATTTT.

V gene TRBV19 combines with J gene TRBJ1-5; the match to TRBD1 covers 7 bases. The J segment lost 2 bases and the V segment lost 4 bases, leaving 2 bases of the junction unmatched. Germline V gene data show CDR1 as LNHDA and CDR2 as SQIVND (reference sequence). This CDR3 region has 14 residues. CDR3 residues: CASSRQGGNQPQHF. The CDR3 DNA reads as TGTGCCAGTAGTAGGCAGGGGGGCAATCAGCCCCAGCATTTT.

Only a few counts were recorded for this clone. The rearrangement links TRBV7-9 to TRBJ1-4; 10 nucleotides line up with TRBD1. The CDR3 is made up of 15 amino acids. Germline loops: CDR1 SEHNR, CDR2 FQNEAQ (reference sequence). With V trimmed by 5 bases and J by 7 bases, 7 bases remained unmatched. The CDR3 DNA reads TGTGCCAGCAGCACGACCGGGACAGGGGTTGAAAAACTGTTTTTT. Amino acid sequence: CASSTTGTGVEKLFF. Using reference TRBV7-9 and TRBJ1-4 for the parts outside the CDR3, the full variable domain is DTGVSQNPRHKITKRGQNVTFRCDPISEHNRLYWYRQTLGQGPEFLTYFQNEAQLEKSRLLSDRFSAERPKGSFSTLEIQRTEQGDSAMYLCASSTTGTGVEKLFFGSGTQLSVL.

The chain carries TRBV5-6 and TRBJ1-6, with TRBD1 as a possible D gene (6 bases). CDR1 is SGHDT, CDR2 YYEEEE, per germline. This CDR3 spans 19 amino acids. Trimming shortened V by 0 bases and J by 0 bases, and 16 bases separated the two germline ends. The CDR3 is CASSLGTAPGSSYNSPLHF. CDR3 coding DNA: TGTGCCAGCAGCTTGGGGACAGCTCCAGGAAGCTCCTATAATTCACCCCTCCACTTT.

V gene TRBV3-1 (or the pseudogene TRBV3-2) combines with J gene TRBJ1-5; TRBD1 is a possible D gene (5 bases). Trimming shortened V by 3 bases and J by 1 base, and 10 bases separated the two germline ends. The germline CDR1 and CDR2 sequences are LGHDT and YNNKEL (reference sequence). The CDR3 loop spans 15 amino acids. CDR3 amino acids: CASSQGLGSNQPQHF. DNA of the CDR3: TGTGCCAGCAGCCAGGGGCTGGGGAGCAATCAGCCCCAGCATTTT.

This chain uses TRBV19 with TRBJ2-7; 8 positions agree with TRBD1. The CDR3 has 15 amino acids. Unmatched junction bases numbered 10, after V lost 4 bases and J lost 5 bases. Germline-derived CDR1 and CDR2 are LNHDA and SQIVND (reference sequence). CDR3 DNA: TGTGCCAGTAGTACCCGGACAGGGTTATTGCACGAGCAGTACTTC. It codes for CASSTRTGLLHEQYF. The full variable domain, completed using reference TRBV19 and TRBJ2-7, is DGGITQSPKYLFRKEGQNVTLSCEQNLNHDAMYWYRQDPGQGLRLIYYSQIVNDFQKGDIAEGYSVSREKKESFPLTVTSAQKNPTAFYLCASSTRTGLLHEQYFGPGTRLTVT.

The chain has TRBV4-2 and TRBJ2-3; 9 bases are shared with TRBD2. V shed 5 bases and J 6 bases; nucleotides not matched to a gene: 15. Looked up from germline, CDR1 is LGHNA and CDR2 is YNFKEQ. The CDR3 runs 17 residues. The chain's CDR3 is CASSVSGLSGGYDTQYF. CDR3 DNA sequence: TGTGCCAGCAGCGTGAGCGGCCTCAGCGGGGGGTATGATACGCAGTATTTT.

The chain combines TRBV7-8 with TRBJ1-1; weak D call: TRBD1 (5 bases). V was shortened by 2 bases and J by 2 bases, with 9 bases between the two germline ends. The germline CDR1 and CDR2 sequences are SGHVS and FQNEAQ. CDR3 length: 14 amino acids. The CDR3 spells CASSLFGGNTEAFF. In DNA, the CDR3 is TGTGCCAGCAGCTTATTCGGGGGAAACACTGAAGCTTTCTTT.